Presented here are 22 T cell receptor beta chains from one specimen sequenced in a study of control samples from healthy donors and cancer patients. This table comes from immunoSEQ multiplex PCR, and its TCRdb copy is limited to in-frame clones, with some not included. Here the sample spans 200,000 or so clones, just under 95% being singletons. The sample was blood. The receptors here all came from a man in his fifties or sixties in good health.

The rearrangement links TRBV5-4 to TRBJ2-3; D is perhaps TRBD2 (6 bases). V lost 1 base and J 5 bases, leaving 11 bases between the germline ends. CDR3 size: 14 residues. In germline, CDR1 is SGHNT, CDR2 YYREEE (reference sequence). In nucleotides, the CDR3 is TGTGCCAGCAGCTTGACGGGGGTAAAAGATACGCAGTATTTT. It encodes CASSLTGVKDTQYF. The full variable domain, with the rest looked up from reference TRBV5-4 and TRBJ2-3, is ETGVTQSPTHLIKTRGQQVTLRCSSQSGHNTVSWYQQALGQGPQFIFQYYREEENGRGNFPPRFSGLQFPNYSSELNVNALELDDSALYLCASSLTGVKDTQYFGPGTRLTVL.

V is TRBV30 and J is TRBJ2-1, with 11 bases that match TRBD2. Trimming took 4 bases from V and 9 from J; bases not matched to a gene: 17. The V gene's germline CDR1 is GTSNPN and CDR2 SVGIG (reference sequence). The CDR3 is 17 amino acids. The CDR3 nucleotides read TGTGCCTGGAACCACCTCGGGGCTAGCGGGGGGCAGGGTGAGCAGTTCTTC. Protein sequence: CAWNHLGASGGQGEQFF.

V gene TRBV5-6 combines with J gene TRBJ2-5, with D tentatively TRBD2 (6 bases). Germline lookup yields CDR1 SGHDT and CDR2 YYEEEE. This CDR3 has 15 amino acids. The V end lost 0 bases, the J end lost 5 bases, and 14 bases lay between the germline ends. The CDR3, as DNA: TGTGCCAGCAGCTTGGCTCTAAAGGGAGGTGAGACCCAGTACTTC. Its translation is CASSLALKGGETQYF. The full variable domain, rest sourced from reference TRBV5-6 and TRBJ2-5, is DAGVTQSPTHLIKTRGQQVTLRCSPKSGHDTVSWYQQALGQGPQFIFQYYEEEERQRGNFPDRFSGHQFPNYSSELNVNALLLGDSALYLCASSLALKGGETQYFGPGTRLLVL.

The chain combines TRBV5-1 with TRBJ2-5, with 13 bases lining up with TRBD2. CDR1 and CDR2 (germline): SGHRS, YFSETQ. This CDR3 region has 16 residues. J gave up 0 bases and V 2 bases, and 1 base lay outside the gene matches. The CDR3 is CASSFGLAGDQETQYF. DNA of the CDR3: TGCGCCAGCAGCTTTGGACTAGCGGGGGACCAAGAGACCCAGTACTTC.

This chain uses TRBV5-1 with TRBJ1-3; D possibly corresponds to TRBD1 (5 bases). Germline values: CDR1 SGHRS, CDR2 YFSETQ. The CDR3 totals 14 residues. V lost 1 base, J lost 2 bases, and 7 bases lay in between. The CDR3 DNA follows: TGCGCCAGCAGCTTGCCAGGGACTGGAAACACCATATATTTT. As protein: CASSLPGTGNTIYF.

This sequence joins TRBV6-5 and TRBJ1-2; D may be TRBD1 (5 bases). Trimming removed 4 bases at V and 4 bases at J, with 19 bases between. The germline CDR1 and CDR2 sequences are MNHEY and SVGAGI. The CDR3 is 16 amino acids. The CDR3 nucleotides are TGTGCCAGCAGTTCCCCGGGACGGAGCATTGGCTATGGCTACACCTTC. Residues: CASSSPGRSIGYGYTF.

This clone was found once. The chain recombines TRBV19 with TRBJ2-7; perhaps TRBD2 as D (6 bases). From germline, CDR1 is LNHDA and CDR2 SQIVND (reference sequence). The ends were cut back, 1 base at V and 2 bases at J, with 12 bases in the middle. The CDR3 totals 15 residues. CDR3 bases: TGTGCCAGTAGTATAGTTGCGGGGACCGCCTACGAGCAGTACTTC. It encodes CASSIVAGTAYEQYF.

The rearrangement joins TRBV2 to TRBJ1-3; 8 bases agree with TRBD1. Trimming took 6 bases from V and 3 from J; bases not matched to a gene: 4. The CDR3 contains 14 residues. CDR1 and CDR2 from the germline V gene are SNHLY and FYNNEI. CDR3 protein: CASRQGVVGNTIYF. Written as DNA, the CDR3 is TGTGCCAGCAGACAGGGGGTTGTTGGAAACACCATATATTTT.

This chain joins TRBV28 and TRBJ1-4, with a possible D match to TRBD1 (5 bases). The CDR3 loop spans 14 amino acids. V lost 9 bases and J 2 bases, leaving 13 bases between the germline ends. CDR1 MDHEN and CDR2 SYDVKM come from the germline V gene. As DNA, the CDR3 is TGTGCCAGTGGACGGACAAAGACTAATGAAAAACTGTTTTTT. Translation gives CASGRTKTNEKLFF. The complete variable domain, with remaining parts taken from reference TRBV28 and TRBJ1-4, reads DVKVTQSSRYLVKRTGEKVFLECVQDMDHENMFWYRQDPGLGLRLIYFSYDVKMKEKGDIPEGYSVSREKKERFSLILESASTNQTSMYLCASGRTKTNEKLFFGSGTQLSVL.

The CDR3, as DNA: TGTGCCAGCAGCCAGGGACGGGAAAATGAAAAACTGTTTTTT. As protein: CASSQGRENEKLFF. This chain links TRBV7-2 with TRBJ1-4; the D gene is possibly TRBD1 (5 bases). The CDR3 loop spans 14 amino acids. The germline CDR1 and CDR2 sequences are SGHTA and FQGNSA. Trimming stripped 5 bases from V and 5 bases from J, with 12 bases between.

The V gene is TRBV7-2, the J gene TRBJ2-5, with a tentative D call TRBD1 (5 bases). With 2 bases removed from V and 4 bases from J, the gap between germline ends came to 11 bases. This CDR3 has 14 amino acids. The V gene's germline CDR1 is SGHTA and CDR2 FQGNSA. CDR3 nucleotides: TGTGCCAGCAGCTTAACAGGCGGACGAGAGACCCAGTACTTC. As protein: CASSLTGGRETQYF.

The genes are TRBV3-1 (or the pseudogene TRBV3-2) and TRBJ1-1, with a weak D call TRBD1 (6 bases). The germline gives CDR1 LGHDT, CDR2 YNNKEL (reference sequence). The CDR3 spans 16 residues. The germline V and J ends were trimmed by 3 bases and 0 bases, with 14 bases remaining between them. In nucleotides, the CDR3 is TGTGCCAGCAGCCACGGACAGCGAGTCCTGAACACTGAAGCTTTCTTT. Amino acid sequence: CASSHGQRVLNTEAFF.

V is TRBV5-1 and J is TRBJ2-5; 10 bases agree with TRBD2. From germline, CDR1 is SGHRS and CDR2 YFSETQ. With 0 bases clipped from V and 0 bases from J, the junction kept 2 bases outside the gene matches. The CDR3 is 16 residues long. The DNA of the CDR3 is TGCGCCAGCAGCTTGGGTCTAGCGGGGGACCAAGAGACCCAGTACTTC. Residues: CASSLGLAGDQETQYF.

J is TRBJ2-7 and V is TRBV4-3; D is ambiguous. Germline assignment: CDR1 LGHNA and CDR2 YSLEER. The CDR3 sequence is 15 residues long. Trimming cost V 1 base and J 6 bases, with 16 bases left between them. CDR3 DNA: TGCGCCAGCAGCCAAGCTCTTGGCTTTTCTTCCGAGCAGTACTTC. Protein product: CASSQALGFSSEQYF.

The chain couples TRBV19 to TRBJ1-5; D gene uncertain. CDR1 and CDR2 (germline): LNHDA, SQIVND (reference sequence). Trimming took 8 bases from V and 6 from J, leaving 14 bases between them. The CDR3 consists of 13 residues. The CDR3 bases are TGTGCCAGTTCCATGGGTTTAGGTCAGCCCCAGCATTTT. Amino acid sequence: CASSMGLGQPQHF.

Of note for this clone: Additional DNA sequences in this sample encode the identical CDR3. The chain joins TRBV5-6 to TRBJ1-2; D not resolved. CDR1 SGHDT and CDR2 YYEEEE come from the germline V gene. CDR3 length: 11 residues. V gave up 0 bases and J gave up 5 bases, with 2 bases separating them. The CDR3 spells CASSLGYGYTF. The CDR3 nucleotides read TGTGCCAGCAGCTTGGGGTATGGCTACACCTTC.

The chain couples TRBV30 to TRBJ2-2; TRBD2 agrees at 10 bases. CDR3 size: 16 residues. V trimming: 1 base; J trimming: 6 bases; junction bases outside the gene matches: 8. Germline CDR1 and CDR2: GTSNPN and SVGIG (reference sequence). The CDR3 is CAWSGSGGRGAGELFF. The DNA for the CDR3 is TGTGCCTGGAGTGGTAGCGGGGGGAGAGGGGCCGGGGAGCTGTTTTTT. The full variable domain, completed using reference TRBV30 and TRBJ2-2, is SQTIHQWPATLVQPVGSPLSLECTVEGTSNPNLYWYRQAAGRGLQLLFYSVGIGQISSEVPQNLSASRPQDRQFILSSKKLLLSDSGFYLCAWSGSGGRGAGELFFGEGSRLTVL.

The V call is TRBV24-1, the J call TRBJ1-5, with D perhaps TRBD1 (5 bases). Germline-derived CDR1 and CDR2 are KGHDR and SFDVKD. Trimming cost V 4 bases and J 2 bases, with 23 bases left between them. The CDR3 spans 19 residues. The CDR3 DNA sequence: TGTGCCACCAGTGAATCCCCGGGACGGAAAAAAACGGGCAATCAGCCCCAGCATTTT. Translated, it gives CATSESPGRKKTGNQPQHF.

The chain joins TRBV20-1 to TRBJ2-7; possibly TRBD2 for D (5 bases). Germline loops: CDR1 DFQATT, CDR2 SNEGSKA (reference sequence). The CDR3 has 13 amino acids. Trimming removed 3 bases from V and 5 bases from J, with 14 bases in between. The CDR3 here is CSASKGKRDEQYF. The CDR3 DNA sequence: TGCAGTGCTAGTAAGGGTAAGAGGGACGAGCAGTACTTC.

The rearrangement links TRBV10-2 to TRBJ2-1, with unresolved D. Trimming pared 0 bases from V and 3 bases from J, leaving 3 bases between. Looked up from germline, CDR1 is WSHSY and CDR2 is SAAADI. This CDR3 comprises 13 residues. For the CDR3, the DNA is TGCGCCAGCAGTGAGTCGAGCTACAATGAGCAGTTCTTC. It is translated as CASSESSYNEQFF.

The CDR3 here is CASSVDGGTDTQYF. DNA for the CDR3: TGTGCCAGCAGCGTAGATGGGGGAACAGATACGCAGTATTTT. The chain links TRBV9 to TRBJ2-3; D is tentatively TRBD1 or TRBD2 (5 bases each). The CDR3 is 14 residues long. Trimming removed 0 bases at V and 3 bases at J, with 8 bases between. Germline V lookup: CDR1 SGDLS, CDR2 YYNGEE.

The gene calls are TRBV6-5 and TRBJ1-5; D gene ambiguous. Germline V gene lookup returns CDR1 MNHEY and CDR2 SVGAGI. V was clipped by 2 bases and J by 0 bases, with 8 bases between them. The CDR3 contains 15 residues. CDR3 nucleotides: TGTGCCAGCAGTTACATGGCAGATAGCAATCAGCCCCAGCATTTT. Protein product: CASSYMADSNQPQHF.